This TCR beta chain is from a study of control samples from healthy donors and cancer patients. V lost 6 bases to trimming and J lost 0 bases; unmatched junction nucleotides: 4. CDR1 and CDR2 (germline): SEHNR, FQNEAQ (reference sequence). The CDR3 runs 14 residues. Sequencing used immunoSEQ multiplex PCR; TCRdb keeps in-frame clones, though not all of them. This table holds 70,000 to 75,000 clones, about nine tenths found once. J is TRBJ2-7 and V is TRBV7-9, with 8 bases matching TRBD1. The sequenced sample consisted of PBMCs. The sequence derives from a man between 60 and 70 years old with lung cancer. CDR3 sequence (DNA): TGTGCCAGCAGTACGGACAGGGCCTCCTACGAGCAGTACTTC. It codes for CASSTDRASYEQYF.